This T cell receptor beta chain was identified during a study of human T cells and chemical hapten exposure. To note about this clonotype: Its antigen is currently unknown.

Overall study findings and caveats: No alteration of TCRs above 1 in 1000 frequency was seen with DPC sensitization.

TCRdb used MiXCR to reprocess the RACE reads, holding one entry per CDR3 protein. The table shows about 380,000 distinct CDR3 sequences, with around 5.5% occurring only once. Indicated time point: pre-sensitization, week 0. The treatment: therapeutic diphenylcyclopropenone sensitization with weekly scalp DPC. The V end was cut by 5 bases, the J end by 12 bases, with 10 bases between. This CDR3 spans 10 amino acids. This receptor was obtained from a woman between 50 and 59 years old with alopecia areata. Some clones in this sample may be carry-over from other donors' samples. The rearrangement uses TRBV12-3 or TRBV12-4 and TRBJ1-2; D is ambiguous. Sequenced material: whole blood, taken in connection with sensitization to the hapten diphenylcyclopropenone (DPC). DNA for the CDR3: TGTGCCAGCAGTGGTGGGATGGACACCTTC. The encoded protein is CASSGGMDTF.